This TCR beta chain originates from a study of blood T cell repertoires in COVID-19. Whole-study context: The United States, Italy and Spain were the sources of the acute and convalescent COVID-19 samples.

Germline V gene data show CDR1 as SGHNT and CDR2 as YENEEA. The CDR3 is made up of 18 amino acids. With 5 bases removed from V and 3 bases from J, the gap between germline ends came to 26 bases. Original handling: The authors estimated nucleated cell counts from reference gene primer amplification. The protocol was immunoSEQ multiplex PCR, while the TCRdb copy is restricted to in-frame clones and leaves out a portion. V, J and clone size reflect that table, while D and trimming were determined from the DNA. The sample holds more than 250,000 clones; approximately 90% are singletons and the top ten take 1.6%.

The sequence was collected from a woman in her 30s with COVID-19, enrolled during active disease. The material sequenced was peripheral blood. This sequence joins TRBV11-3 and TRBJ2-7; a possible D gene is TRBD1 (6 bases). The CDR3 protein is CASSPLALRTGSYYEQYF. CDR3 coding DNA: TGTGCCAGCAGCCCCCTGGCGCTCCGAACAGGGTCGTACTACGAGCAGTACTTC.